A selection of T cell receptor beta chains follows, all from one sample in a study of blood T cell repertoires in COVID-19. TCRdb's copy holds only in-frame clones and misses some; the assay was immunoSEQ multiplex PCR. There are 160,000 or so clones in the sample; around 81% occur only once, and approximately 11% lies in the top ten. What was sequenced was peripheral blood. All receptors come from a man between 60 and 70 years old with active or convalescent COVID-19. Both conserved end residues are part of each CDR3. D genes are given only for firm matches. A clone size is listed for some rows: how often the clone was seen (once, few, many), or a class if it is expanded.

d_call: TRBD1; clone_size: few; v_call: TRBV10-3; j_call: TRBJ2-7; cdr3_nt: TGTGCCATCAGTGAGGCCCCCGGGACAGTGGCCTACGAGCAGTACTTC; cdr3_aa: CAISEAPGTVAYEQYF
d_call: -; clone_size: few; v_call: TRBV9; j_call: TRBJ1-2; cdr3_nt: TGTGCCAGCAGCGCAGCTCTGGCAGGGCATGGCTACACCTTC; cdr3_aa: CASSAALAGHGYTF
d_call: TRBD1; clone_size: -; v_call: TRBV20-1; j_call: TRBJ1-6; cdr3_nt: TGCAGTGCTAGTGCGACAGGGAAGACAATTAATTCACCCCTCCACTTT; cdr3_aa: CSASATGKTINSPLHF
d_call: -; clone_size: -; v_call: TRBV9; j_call: TRBJ2-1; cdr3_nt: TGTGCCAGCAGCCCCCTAGGGGGAGGGCCGGATAATGAGCAGTTCTTC; cdr3_aa: CASSPLGGGPDNEQFF
d_call: TRBD1; clone_size: -; v_call: TRBV3-1/TRBV3-2; j_call: TRBJ2-1; cdr3_nt: TGTGCCAGCAGCCAGGCCCCCACAGGGGGTAATGAGCAGTTCTTC; cdr3_aa: CASSQAPTGGNEQFF
d_call: -; clone_size: -; v_call: TRBV4-2; j_call: TRBJ2-3; cdr3_nt: TGTGCCAGCAGCCAAGCGGGTTCTAGCACAGATACGCAGTATTTT; cdr3_aa: CASSQAGSSTDTQYF
d_call: -; clone_size: -; v_call: TRBV24-1; j_call: TRBJ2-1; cdr3_nt: TGTGCCACCAGTGATGCCCTGGGAGAGAGATACAATGAGCAGTTCTTC; cdr3_aa: CATSDALGERYNEQFF
d_call: TRBD1; clone_size: once; v_call: TRBV5-1; j_call: TRBJ1-4; cdr3_nt: TGCGCCAGCAGCCGGGGACAGGGAGAAGAAAAACTGTTTTTT; cdr3_aa: CASSRGQGEEKLFF
d_call: -; clone_size: -; v_call: TRBV7-6; j_call: TRBJ1-6; cdr3_nt: TGTGCCAGCAGCCCTCAAGCCGCTAGATCACCCCTCCACTTT; cdr3_aa: CASSPQAARSPLHF
d_call: TRBD1; clone_size: -; v_call: TRBV3-1/TRBV3-2; j_call: TRBJ1-2; cdr3_nt: TGTGCCAGCAGCCGTACAGGGGACTATGGCTACACCTTC; cdr3_aa: CASSRTGDYGYTF
d_call: -; clone_size: -; v_call: TRBV18; j_call: TRBJ1-4; cdr3_nt: TGTGCCAGCTCACCACGACAGGCAAATGAAAAACTGTTTTTT; cdr3_aa: CASSPRQANEKLFF
d_call: -; clone_size: -; v_call: TRBV2; j_call: TRBJ1-2; cdr3_nt: TGTGCCAGCACAACCTCAGGGGTCTATGGCTACACCTTC; cdr3_aa: CASTTSGVYGYTF
d_call: TRBD1; clone_size: -; v_call: TRBV24-1; j_call: TRBJ2-2; cdr3_nt: TGTGCCACCAGTAGTGCAGGGGGCACCGGGGAGCTGTTTTTT; cdr3_aa: CATSSAGGTGELFF
d_call: -; clone_size: once; v_call: TRBV7-9; j_call: TRBJ2-2; cdr3_nt: TGTGCCAGCAGCTTAATCCCGGGGACCGGGGAGCTGTTTTTT; cdr3_aa: CASSLIPGTGELFF
d_call: -; clone_size: -; v_call: TRBV6-5; j_call: TRBJ2-7; cdr3_nt: TGTGCCAGCAGTTCGGGATCGGGGGAGCAGTACTTC; cdr3_aa: CASSSGSGEQYF
d_call: -; clone_size: few; v_call: TRBV23-1; j_call: TRBJ2-7; cdr3_nt: TGCGCCAGCAGTCGCCCAGAAGCAGGGTACTACGAGCAGTACTTC; cdr3_aa: CASSRPEAGYYEQYF
d_call: TRBD1; clone_size: -; v_call: TRBV28; j_call: TRBJ1-1; cdr3_nt: TGTGCCAGCAGCTCACCCACCGGGACAGGAATGTCTGAAGCTTTCTTT; cdr3_aa: CASSSPTGTGMSEAFF
d_call: TRBD1; clone_size: -; v_call: TRBV6-2/TRBV6-3; j_call: TRBJ1-1; cdr3_nt: TGTGCCAGCAGTTACCGGCCAGGGGGAGTGGTGAACACTGAAGCTTTCTTT; cdr3_aa: CASSYRPGGVVNTEAFF
d_call: -; clone_size: -; v_call: TRBV10-3; j_call: TRBJ1-4; cdr3_nt: TGTGCCATCAGTGAGTCTGACGCCGTGAGGGAAAAACTGTTTTTT; cdr3_aa: CAISESDAVREKLFF
d_call: -; clone_size: -; v_call: TRBV10-3; j_call: TRBJ1-1; cdr3_nt: TGTGCCATCAGTGAGGCGGACATCGGGAACACTGAAGCTTTCTTT; cdr3_aa: CAISEADIGNTEAFF
d_call: TRBD2; clone_size: -; v_call: TRBV5-1; j_call: TRBJ2-3; cdr3_nt: TGCGCCAGCAGCTTTCAGCGGGGGAGCACAGATACGCAGTATTTT; cdr3_aa: CASSFQRGSTDTQYF
d_call: -; clone_size: -; v_call: TRBV11-2; j_call: TRBJ2-1; cdr3_nt: TGTGCCAGCAGCTTAGTCGGGGGAACCTACAATGAGCAGTTCTTC; cdr3_aa: CASSLVGGTYNEQFF
d_call: TRBD1; clone_size: -; v_call: TRBV19; j_call: TRBJ1-4; cdr3_nt: TGTGCCAGTAGTATATTCCCTGGACAGGACAGCGAAAAACTGTTTTTT; cdr3_aa: CASSIFPGQDSEKLFF
d_call: -; clone_size: -; v_call: TRBV6-6; j_call: TRBJ2-1; cdr3_nt: TGTGCCAGCACCCCATCCGGGAATGAGCAGTTCTTC; cdr3_aa: CASTPSGNEQFF
d_call: -; clone_size: -; v_call: TRBV10-3; j_call: TRBJ1-5; cdr3_nt: TGTGCCATCAGTGAAAGGACAGAAAATCAGCCCCAGCATTTT; cdr3_aa: CAISERTENQPQHF
d_call: -; clone_size: -; v_call: TRBV3-1/TRBV3-2; j_call: TRBJ2-5; cdr3_nt: TGTGCCAGCAGCCCCCCGGAACTAAGGGAGACCCAGTACTTC; cdr3_aa: CASSPPELRETQYF
d_call: -; clone_size: once; v_call: TRBV2; j_call: TRBJ2-2; cdr3_nt: TGTGCCAGCAGTGACAGGGTCCAGAACACCGGGGAGCTGTTTTTT; cdr3_aa: CASSDRVQNTGELFF
d_call: TRBD2; clone_size: -; v_call: TRBV6-5; j_call: TRBJ2-3; cdr3_nt: TGTGCCAGCAGTTACGGGCGGGGGTCCACAGATACGCAGTATTTT; cdr3_aa: CASSYGRGSTDTQYF
d_call: TRBD1; clone_size: -; v_call: TRBV2; j_call: TRBJ2-1; cdr3_nt: TGTGCCAGCAGTGGTACAGGGGGTTCCTACAATGAGCAGTTCTTC; cdr3_aa: CASSGTGGSYNEQFF
d_call: TRBD1; clone_size: -; v_call: TRBV24-1; j_call: TRBJ1-2; cdr3_nt: TGTGCCACCAGTGATTACAGGGGGAACTATGGCTACACCTTC; cdr3_aa: CATSDYRGNYGYTF
d_call: -; clone_size: -; v_call: TRBV6-1; j_call: TRBJ2-2; cdr3_nt: TGTGCCAGCAGTGAATTTGGGGACAAGAACACCGGGGAGCTGTTTTTT; cdr3_aa: CASSEFGDKNTGELFF
d_call: TRBD1; clone_size: -; v_call: TRBV5-6; j_call: TRBJ2-5; cdr3_nt: TGTGCCAGCAGCTTACAGGGGGAATTGGAAGAGACCCAGTACTTC; cdr3_aa: CASSLQGELEETQYF
d_call: -; clone_size: -; v_call: TRBV6-4; j_call: TRBJ2-1; cdr3_nt: TGTGCCAGCAGTTCCACTGCGGCTGTATACAATGAGCAGTTCTTC; cdr3_aa: CASSSTAAVYNEQFF
d_call: TRBD1; clone_size: -; v_call: TRBV10-3; j_call: TRBJ1-1; cdr3_nt: TGTGCCATCAGGGGGACAGGGACTAGCACTGAAGCTTTCTTT; cdr3_aa: CAIRGTGTSTEAFF
d_call: -; clone_size: many; v_call: TRBV25-1; j_call: TRBJ1-3; cdr3_nt: TGTGCCAGCAGTGAAGAGTCGGCAGGCACTAACACCATATATTTT; cdr3_aa: CASSEESAGTNTIYF
d_call: -; clone_size: -; v_call: TRBV3-1/TRBV3-2; j_call: TRBJ2-7; cdr3_nt: TGTGCCAGCAGCCAAGGCGCAGCGCCTAACTACGAGCAGTACTTC; cdr3_aa: CASSQGAAPNYEQYF
d_call: -; clone_size: few; v_call: TRBV3-1/TRBV3-2; j_call: TRBJ2-7; cdr3_nt: TGTGCCAGCAGCCAAGCCAGGTCCCACGAGCAGTACTTC; cdr3_aa: CASSQARSHEQYF
d_call: TRBD1; clone_size: -; v_call: TRBV2; j_call: TRBJ1-3; cdr3_nt: TGTGCCAGCAGTCTCGACAGGGGGGGAAACACCATATATTTT; cdr3_aa: CASSLDRGGNTIYF
d_call: -; clone_size: -; v_call: TRBV11-2; j_call: TRBJ1-1; cdr3_nt: TGTGCCAGCAGCTACAGGGAGACTGAAGCTTTCTTT; cdr3_aa: CASSYRETEAFF
d_call: -; clone_size: -; v_call: TRBV2; j_call: TRBJ1-4; cdr3_nt: TGTGCCAGCAGCGACTACCGGGGGTTAAATGAAAAACTGTTTTTT; cdr3_aa: CASSDYRGLNEKLFF
d_call: TRBD2; clone_size: few; v_call: TRBV28; j_call: TRBJ2-1; cdr3_nt: TGTGCCAGCATCAGCGGGAGTGTTGATGAGCAGTTCTTC; cdr3_aa: CASISGSVDEQFF
d_call: TRBD1; clone_size: -; v_call: TRBV7-9; j_call: TRBJ2-7; cdr3_nt: TGTGCCAGCAGCTTCGGACAGGGTAGGGTCCCCTACGAGCAGTACTTC; cdr3_aa: CASSFGQGRVPYEQYF
d_call: TRBD1; clone_size: -; v_call: TRBV6-1; j_call: TRBJ1-4; cdr3_nt: TGTGCCAGCAGTGAATATGGGACAGGGGACGAAAAACTGTTTTTT; cdr3_aa: CASSEYGTGDEKLFF
d_call: -; clone_size: -; v_call: TRBV5-1; j_call: TRBJ1-4; cdr3_nt: TGCGCCAGCAGCTTGGATCCTTCTAATGAAAAACTGTTTTTT; cdr3_aa: CASSLDPSNEKLFF
d_call: -; clone_size: -; v_call: TRBV7-9; j_call: TRBJ2-3; cdr3_nt: TGTGCCAGCAGCTTAGGTTCCGGTTATACGCAGTATTTT; cdr3_aa: CASSLGSGYTQYF
d_call: -; clone_size: -; v_call: TRBV5-8; j_call: TRBJ1-5; cdr3_nt: TGTGCCAGCAGAACGAGACAACAGAGTAGCAATCAGCCCCAGCATTTT; cdr3_aa: CASRTRQQSSNQPQHF
d_call: TRBD1; clone_size: -; v_call: TRBV18; j_call: TRBJ1-1; cdr3_nt: TGTGCCAGCTCACCGGGACAGCTCATGAACACTGAAGCTTTCTTT; cdr3_aa: CASSPGQLMNTEAFF